Below are 17 T cell receptor beta chains sequenced from a single sample in a study of vaccination effects on CD4 cells after COVID-19. Scientists isolated CD4+ T cells after a roughly 10-day culture period ended. All participants had two doses of either the BNT162b2 or mRNA-1273 vaccine. No antigen has been assigned to these receptors. TCRdb's table, derived via immunoSEQ multiplex PCR, lists solely in-frame clones and lacks some. The top ten clones hold over 6.5% of a sample with around 50,000 clones, under 80% of them seen once. The source material was CD4+ T cells from PBMCs cultured without peptide, sampled after COVID-19 vaccination. These receptors all come from a human donor who received a COVID-19 vaccine.

The V and J genes are TRBV18 and TRBJ1-1; 9 bases line up with TRBD1. There are 16 residues in the CDR3. Germline CDR1 and CDR2: KGHSH and LQKENI. With 4 bases clipped from V and 0 bases from J, the junction kept 6 bases outside the gene matches. CDR3 in DNA: TGTGCCAGCTCACAAGGACAGGGGCTAGTGAACACTGAAGCTTTCTTT. Its protein is CASSQGQGLVNTEAFF. Full variable domain (missing parts from reference TRBV18 and TRBJ1-1): NAGVMQNPRHLVRRRGQEARLRCSPMKGHSHVYWYRQLPEEGLKFMVYLQKENIIDESGMPKERFSAEFPKEGPSILRIQQVVRGDSAAYFCASSQGQGLVNTEAFFGQGTRLTVV.

The V call is TRBV24-1, the J call TRBJ1-1; weak D call: TRBD1 (5 bases). The CDR3 sequence is 16 residues long. Germline CDR1 and CDR2: KGHDR and SFDVKD. The V end lost 9 bases, the J end lost 5 bases, and 24 bases lay between the germline ends. The CDR3: CATQWKWFGGGTEAFF. The CDR3 nucleotides are TGTGCCACCCAATGGAAATGGTTCGGGGGGGGAACTGAAGCTTTCTTT.

The rearrangement uses TRBV25-1 and TRBJ2-7, with 8 nucleotides matching TRBD1. Per the germline V gene, CDR1 is MGHDK and CDR2 is SYGVNS. J was trimmed by 0 bases and V by 2 bases; bases with no gene match: 3. The CDR3 loop spans 15 amino acids. The CDR3 DNA follows: TGTGCCAGCAGTGAAGGACAGGGACCCTCCTACGAGCAGTACTTC. Protein: CASSEGQGPSYEQYF.

The chain has TRBV3-1 (or the pseudogene TRBV3-2) and TRBJ1-6; a possible D gene is TRBD1 (6 bases). Germline V lookup: CDR1 LGHDT, CDR2 YNNKEL (reference sequence). The V end lost 4 bases, the J end lost 4 bases, and 14 bases lay between the germline ends. The CDR3 is 16 amino acids. This chain's CDR3 is CASSPRRRGYNSPLHF. For the CDR3, the DNA is TGTGCCAGCAGCCCACGGAGGAGGGGGTATAATTCACCCCTCCACTTT.

This clone was recorded only once. CDR3 DNA: TGTGCCAGCAGCGATTCGGGGGCCGATGAAAAACTGTTTTTT. Translating it yields CASSDSGADEKLFF. The rearrangement links TRBV4-2 to TRBJ1-4, with D tentatively TRBD1 (6 bases). Germline assignment: CDR1 LGHNA and CDR2 YNFKEQ. The CDR3 totals 14 residues. V was trimmed by 5 bases and J by 6 bases, leaving 13 bases between them.

The chain is built from TRBV5-4 and TRBJ2-1; TRBD2 aligns across 9 bases. CDR1 SGHNT and CDR2 YYREEE come from the germline V gene (reference sequence). This CDR3 is built from 19 residues. V was clipped by 0 bases and J by 7 bases; unmatched bases: 17. Here the CDR3 DNA reads TGTGCCAGCAGCTTGGTACTCTCTAGCGGGGTTGGTCGAGGGAATGAGCAGTTCTTC. It is translated as CASSLVLSSGVGRGNEQFF.

V gene TRBV20-1 combines with J gene TRBJ2-1; TRBD1 might be the D (5 bases). The length of the CDR3 is 12 residues. CDR1 and CDR2 (germline): DFQATT, SNEGSKA (reference sequence). Trimming removed 3 bases at V and 9 bases at J, with 12 bases between. CDR3 loop: CSASSRDSEQFF. CDR3 DNA: TGCAGTGCTAGTTCCAGGGATAGTGAGCAGTTCTTC.

V usage is TRBV10-3 and J usage is TRBJ2-5, with no clear D. Trimming took 5 bases from V and 4 from J, leaving 14 bases between them. Germline V gene sequence: CDR1 ENHRY, CDR2 SYGVKD. CDR3 length: 14 residues. The CDR3 DNA is TGTGCCATCAGTTCGACCACGCGAACAGAGACCCAGTACTTC. It is translated as CAISSTTRTETQYF.

The J gene is TRBJ1-1, the V gene TRBV11-3, with a possible D match to TRBD1 (6 bases). Germline CDR1 reads SGHNT; CDR2 reads YENEEA. Trimming removed 5 bases at V and 5 bases at J, with 12 bases between. CDR3 length: 13 amino acids. The CDR3 reads CASSRTERTEAFF. As DNA, the CDR3 is TGTGCCAGCAGCCGGACAGAGAGGACTGAAGCTTTCTTT.

The chain links TRBV6-5 to TRBJ2-7, with 8 bases aligning to TRBD2. V trimming: 8 bases; J trimming: 7 bases; junction bases outside the gene matches: 10. This CDR3 has 13 residues. Germline V CDR1 and CDR2: MNHEY, SVGAGI. CDR3 in amino acids: CASSNRGGREQYF. CDR3 nucleotides: TGTGCCAGCTCAAACCGGGGGGGCCGGGAGCAGTACTTC.

This clone was recorded once. The chain has TRBV27 and TRBJ1-5, with no clear D. This CDR3 has 14 residues. V was pared by 4 bases and J by 4 bases, with 11 bases between. The germline V gene encodes CDR1 MNHEY and CDR2 SMNVEV (reference sequence). The CDR3 here is CASSSGRRNQPQHF. The CDR3 region has the DNA TGTGCCAGCAGTTCTGGACGGAGAAATCAGCCCCAGCATTTT.

This rearrangement joins TRBV27 to TRBJ1-2; weak D call: TRBD1 (5 bases). The V and J ends lost 3 bases and 0 bases respectively, with 14 bases between them. Germline CDR1 and CDR2: MNHEY and SMNVEV (reference sequence). CDR3 length equals 16 residues. Here the CDR3 reads CASSFTGTVTNYGYTF. The CDR3 DNA sequence: TGTGCCAGCAGTTTTACCGGGACCGTAACTAACTATGGCTACACCTTC.

The V gene is TRBV3-1 (or the pseudogene TRBV3-2), the J gene TRBJ1-2; the D gene is possibly TRBD1 (6 bases). Germline CDR1 reads LGHDT; CDR2 reads YNNKEL (reference sequence). The CDR3 length is 14 residues. V was shortened by 4 bases and J by 4 bases, with 13 bases between the two germline ends. DNA of the CDR3: TGTGCCAGCAGCCCAAATTCGGACAGCTATGGCTACACCTTC. Its translation is CASSPNSDSYGYTF.

The count of this clone is one. The chain combines TRBV6-2 or TRBV6-3 with TRBJ2-1, with 15 bases identical to TRBD2. The ends lost 5 bases at V and 6 bases at J; junction bases unmatched: 2. CDR3 length: 15 residues. The germline gives CDR1 MNHEY, CDR2 SVGEGT. The CDR3 DNA is TGTGCCAGCAGTCGGACTAGCGGGAGGGCCAATGAGCAGTTCTTC. Translation: CASSRTSGRANEQFF.

V usage is TRBV29-1 and J usage is TRBJ1-1; 9 positions match TRBD1. This CDR3 has 14 residues. The germline V gene encodes CDR1 SQVTM and CDR2 ANQGSEA. The junction had 10 bases not matched to a gene; V was cut back by 6 bases and J by 5 bases. The CDR3 reads CSVGGGQGRTEAFF. The CDR3 DNA follows: TGCAGCGTGGGGGGGGGACAGGGTAGAACTGAAGCTTTCTTT.

This chain links TRBV19 with TRBJ2-2; the match to TRBD1 covers 8 bases. The CDR3 is 15 amino acids. Trimming cost V 7 bases and J 5 bases; bases outside gene matches: 9. Germline V gene lookup returns CDR1 LNHDA and CDR2 SQIVND (reference sequence). CDR3 protein: CASNQGQVGTGELFF. The CDR3 DNA is TGTGCCAGTAACCAGGGACAGGTGGGGACCGGGGAGCTGTTTTTT.

The chain links TRBV12-5 to TRBJ1-2; D is unresolved. Germline values: CDR1 LGHNT, CDR2 FRNRAP. The V end was cut by 0 bases, the J end by 6 bases, with 8 bases between. The CDR3 length is 13 residues. The CDR3 here is CASGLVLANGYTF. The CDR3 bases are TGTGCTAGTGGTTTGGTACTGGCAAATGGCTACACCTTC.